Sequencing of this TCR beta chain was carried out in a study of long-term antiretroviral therapy in people with HIV (dated by TCRdb to the early 2020s). Regarding the research as a whole: Collection of the earliest samples took place about a decade ahead of the 2015 WHO recommendation for immediate ART, at a time when ART was typically delayed until CD4 counts fell. A retrospective serial study tested whether changes in peripheral blood TRB repertoire composition and diversity were associated with ART initiation and durable HIV suppression. The cohort contributed about 200 cryopreserved PBMC samples from 30 adults with confirmed HIV infection, collected serially over a mean of approximately 6 years (range 1-12). No cross-contamination during QIAcube processing turned up in test extractions that ran a monoclonal T-cell line alongside 25 to 35 polyclonal samples. Among the approximately 30 participants with HIV, about a dozen were female. General conclusions and limits of the study: Inferences about post-ART repertoire changes were limited because no data were available on ART adherence, viral resistance or therapy changes. Starting ART was linked to a significant rise in TRB diversity, yet even after long-term ART the diversity remained significantly lower than in transplant donor controls. CDR3 length ranges in HIV repertoires were narrower than in controls, and network structure suggested an antigen-experienced repertoire with only a slight naive shift after ART. Because pre-ART samples had limited cell numbers, unsorted PBMC were profiled rather than sorted CD4+ and CD8+ T cells. The samples span the years 2004 to 2017, and the ART regimens used at that time may not be as effective as current regimens. Limited PBMC availability meant only the TCR beta chain was sequenced, without alpha chain pairing. Expanded TRB clones identified before ART initiation dominated the repertoire at all time points, although this dominance fluctuated and declined in many PLHIV after ART.

Participants were included only if at least one PBMC sample before ART initiation and at least two post-ART samples were available. Every participant with HIV received treatment in the United States of America. Before DNA extraction, cryopreserved samples of about 0.9-10 million PBMC were thawed and then washed. At the time of the earliest PBMC sample, participants with HIV were aged between roughly 20 and 54 years. Each participant contributed PBMC samples from 1-4 timepoints before ART initiation and 2-8 timepoints after ART initiation, with a median of 7 samples. For every participant, serial HIV viral load, CD4+ T-cell count, ART history and demographic data were obtained. A Qiagen kit on a QIAcube was used to extract genomic DNA from unsorted PBMC, with samples processed in batches of 12. The immunoSEQ hsTCRB v3.0 assay was used at survey level resolution to sequence the TRB variable region. The targeted TRB sequencing depth was roughly 40,000-50,000 T-cell genomes per sample. Pooled TRB libraries were sequenced on an Illumina MiSeq with a v3 150-cycle kit. The published analysis was carried out like this. Repertoire analysis ran in R within a reproducible Nextflow workflow covering QC, data transformation and analysis. LymphoSeq2, an R package for exploring AIRR-Seq data, was used to implement the custom analyses. A handful of samples that yielded fewer than 5000 total TRB sequences were excluded, so that more than 150 HIV repertoires were analyzed. Among the 188 retained HIV repertoires, approximately 57 were collected before ART initiation and 120 to 130 were collected after ART initiation. Repertoires were downsampled to 5000 TRB nucleotide sequences, and summary statistics were averaged over 100 downsampling iterations. TRB sequences were retained for analysis only if CDR3 regions of at least seven amino acids were present. Diversity was assessed using a clonality score derived from Shannon entropy and using the Gini coefficient. In the repertoire networks, any two of the top 5000 CDR3 amino acid sequences were connected whenever the two sequences differed by an edit distance of one. Antigen specificity groups and MHC restriction were predicted for TRB CDR3 amino acid sequences with GLIPH2. CDR3 amino acid sequences were matched against VDJdb and McPAS-TCR to flag known CMV, EBV, HIV or tissue antigen associations. Pre-ART, post-ART and control groups were compared with Wilcoxon signed-rank tests and Holm-Bonferroni correction. TCRdb re-hosts the immuneACCESS table, in-frame sequences only. Its copies lack some clones; in the studies checked, an unresolved V gene accounts for under half of them, and the cause for the rest is not known. The DNA was the basis for D and trimming; V, J and clone size are from that table. The sample table holds 17,000 or so clones, of which 75% to 85% were seen once. 4.5% of the sample is in the top ten clones.

The CDR3 sequence holds 16 residues, the cysteine and phenylalanine included. The DNA shown is the 48-base CDR3, in frame from base 1. Here V drops 7 bases and J drops 0 bases, and the junction holds 12 bases not matched to any gene. CDR1 and CDR2, looked up from the germline V gene (reference sequence), are SGHNT and YYREEE. Concerning this clone: Its antigen is not yet known. No much larger clone exists at a distance of one base, and base qualities are not known.

The rearranged chain carries TRBV5-4 and TRBJ2-7, and TRBD2 aligns with 8 junction nucleotides. This TCR came from a man in his late teens or twenties with HIV. Source: unsorted PBMCs, taken 0.1 years before starting antiretroviral therapy. The CDR3 protein sequence reads: CASSGLLAASSYEQYF. The sequenced DNA is TGTGCCAGCTCGGGGTTACTAGCGGCGAGCTCCTACGAGCAGTACTTC.